Listed below are T cell receptor beta chains from one sample, sequenced in a study of blood T cells in healthy people across ages. TCRdb re-derived calls from the 5' RACE reads in MiXCR, one entry per CDR3 protein. The sample includes around 1,100,000 distinct CDR3 sequences, approximately 38% of them seen just once. What was sequenced was blood. Receptor source: a man aged 18 to 29 in good health. The CDR3 runs from the conserved cysteine through the conserved F or W. A D gene is named only where the DNA matches it firmly. Size is stated for part of the rows, as once, few or many counts, or as a class when the clone is expanded.

d_call j_call v_call clone_size cdr3_nt cdr3_aa
. TRBJ2-1 TRBV4-3 few TGCGCCAGCAGCCCCAAGATCTTGGGGGAGGACTACAATGAGCAGTTCTTC CASSPKILGEDYNEQFF
. TRBJ2-5 TRBV12-3/TRBV12-4 . TGTGCCAGCAGCCCGACACCAAGGTGGGATGAGCAGTACTTC CASSPTPRWDEQYF
TRBD1 TRBJ2-3 TRBV27 once TGTGCCAGCAGTTTCGGTTCAGGGGGCGATACGCAGTATTTT CASSFGSGGDTQYF
. TRBJ2-1 TRBV10-3 few TGTGCCACCGGAAACGGAGTGGGGTCCTACAATGAGCAGTTCTTC CATGNGVGSYNEQFF
. TRBJ2-7 TRBV7-2 few TGTGCCAGCAGCTTACTCGGTGCAAGCTCCTACAATGAGCAGTACTTC CASSLLGASSYNEQYF
. TRBJ2-4 TRBV28 . TGTGCCAGCAGTTTGTCGGGGGCCCGACCCTACAATGAGCAGTACTTC CASSLSGARPYNEQYF
. TRBJ1-1 TRBV9 few TGTGCCAGCAGCGTACCTGAGACTGAAGCTTTCTTT CASSVPETEAFF
TRBD2 TRBJ2-3 TRBV28 . TGTGCCAGCAGTATGGGGGGGAGGGCGCAGTATTTT CASSMGGRAQYF
. TRBJ2-2 TRBV2 once TGTGCCAGCAACCCGACACTAGAGGCCGGGGAGCTGTTTTTT CASNPTLEAGELFF
. TRBJ2-7 TRBV19 . TGTGCCAGTAGTATTAACCTCGGCGGGAATGAGCAGTACTTC CASSINLGGNEQYF
TRBD1 TRBJ2-7 TRBV20-1 few TGCAGTGCTAGCCGGGACAGGGGTTACGAGCAGTACTTC CSASRDRGYEQYF
. TRBJ1-2 TRBV5-5 . TGTGCCAGCAGCTTGGGAATTTTGGACTATGGCTACACCTTC CASSLGILDYGYTF
. TRBJ2-3 TRBV4-2 . TGTGCCAGCAGCCAAGAACCGGAAAGCACAGATACGCAGTATTTT CASSQEPESTDTQYF
. TRBJ1-2 TRBV10-3 many TGTGCCATCAGTGCCGGGGACGGTGCTAACTATGGCTACACCTTC CAISAGDGANYGYTF
TRBD2 TRBJ2-4 TRBV20-1 few TGCAGTGCTAGAGTCCCTAGCGGGGGAAAAAACATTCAGTACTTC CSARVPSGGKNIQYF
TRBD1 TRBJ2-7 TRBV6-5 . TGTGCCAGCAGTAATCCCGACAGGGCGTACGAGCAGTACTTC CASSNPDRAYEQYF
. TRBJ1-2 TRBV10-3 many TGTGCCATCAGTGAGTCCGCGGACACCCACCGCTACACCTTC CAISESADTHRYTF
. TRBJ2-3 TRBV12-3/TRBV12-4 once TGTGCCAGCAGTTTAGGTCGTCTTGGAAAAACAGATACGCAGTATTTT CASSLGRLGKTDTQYF
. TRBJ1-2 TRBV7-9 . TGTGCCAGCAGCTTAGTTCCTTTCGGGAACAGCTATGGCTACACCTTC CASSLVPFGNSYGYTF
TRBD1 TRBJ2-5 TRBV2 . TGTGCCGGGGTGGACAGGAGATTCCAAGAGACCCAGTACTTC CAGVDRRFQETQYF
. TRBJ2-2 TRBV7-2 few TGTGCCAGCAGCGTCGGAGGGGAGAACACCGGGGAGCTGTTTTTT CASSVGGENTGELFF
. TRBJ2-3 TRBV20-1 few TGCAGTGCTAGAGATAGGCTAGCCCCAGATACGCAGTATTTT CSARDRLAPDTQYF
TRBD2 TRBJ2-3 TRBV6-7 . TGTGCCAGCAGTTTCCCTCCCCTAGCGGGGGCCACAGATACGCAGTATTTT CASSFPPLAGATDTQYF
. TRBJ2-4 TRBV12-3/TRBV12-4 . TGTGCCAGCACCCAAGGAAACAGGGAAAGGGGCATTCAGTACTTC CASTQGNRERGIQYF
TRBD1 TRBJ2-5 TRBV4-3 . TGCGCCAGCAGCCAAGTTGGGGCAGGGGGCATAAATGAGCAGTACTTC CASSQVGAGGINEQYF
. TRBJ1-2 TRBV7-2 . TGTGCAAGCAGCCGGACAGAGTTTGGCTACACCTTC CASSRTEFGYTF
TRBD2 TRBJ2-1 TRBV6-5 few TGTGCCAGCAAATCGGGACTAGCGGCTTACAATGAGCAGTTCTTC CASKSGLAAYNEQFF
. TRBJ2-1 TRBV14 once TGTGCCAGCAGCCAAGTCAGCAGCCCCGGAGGCTACAATGAGCAGTTCTTC CASSQVSSPGGYNEQFF
. TRBJ1-1 TRBV6-6 . TGTGCCAGCAGTTCCCCTAGGAGGGACACTGAAGCTTTCTTT CASSSPRRDTEAFF
. TRBJ1-4 TRBV7-9 . TGTGCCAGCAGGGGTAGGTTGGACGAAAAACTGTTTTTT CASRGRLDEKLFF
TRBD2 TRBJ2-3 TRBV9 once TGTGCCAGCAGCGGACGGGGGGGGAACACAGATACGCAGTATTTT CASSGRGGNTDTQYF
. TRBJ2-1 TRBV6-5 few TGTGCCAGCAGACTCGACAGGACAAATTACAATGAGCAGTTCTTC CASRLDRTNYNEQFF
. TRBJ2-3 TRBV5-1 . TGCGCCAGCTCCGGAGGACAGAACACAGATACGCAGTATTTT CASSGGQNTDTQYF
TRBD1 TRBJ1-6 TRBV6-1 . TGTGCCAGCAGTGAACTCCAGGGGGATCGTAATTCACCCCTCCACTTT CASSELQGDRNSPLHF
TRBD1 TRBJ1-5 TRBV2 few TGTGCCAGCCGTGACAGGGGCGGCACCCGCAATCAGCCCCAGCATTTT CASRDRGGTRNQPQHF
TRBD1 TRBJ2-1 TRBV5-1 few TGCGCCAGCAGCTTGGATCTTGGACAGGTCAATGAGCAGTTCTTC CASSLDLGQVNEQFF
. TRBJ1-1 TRBV12-3/TRBV12-4 . TGTGCCAGCAGCATTGGGGGGGGAAGGGAAACTGAAGCTTTCTTT CASSIGGGRETEAFF
. TRBJ1-2 TRBV4-1 few TGCGACAGCAGCCAAGATATGGACGGCAGTAACTATGGCTACACCTTC CDSSQDMDGSNYGYTF
. TRBJ2-1 TRBV20-1 . TGCAGTGCCGGGGGGCTCTGGCACAATGAGCAGTTCTTC CSAGGLWHNEQFF
. TRBJ2-1 TRBV2 . TGTGCCAGCAGTACTCGGACTGGGACCTACGAGCAGTTCTTC CASSTRTGTYEQFF
. TRBJ1-1 TRBV29-1 . TGCAGCGCACTCTCGGGGGTCGGGATGAACACTGAAGCTTTCTTT CSALSGVGMNTEAFF
. TRBJ1-5 TRBV6-5 . TGTGCCAGCAGGACAGGCATGCAGCCCCAGCATTTT CASRTGMQPQHF
. TRBJ2-4 TRBV5-6 . TGTGCCAGCAGCTTAAAACAGAGCATTCAGTACTTC CASSLKQSIQYF
. TRBJ1-2 TRBV5-1 many TGTGCCAGCAGCTTAGACACTAACTATGGCTACACCTTC CASSLDTNYGYTF
TRBD1 TRBJ2-7 TRBV27 . TGTGCCAGCAGTATGACAGGGCAACCCTACGAGCAGTACTTC CASSMTGQPYEQYF
. TRBJ2-5 TRBV21-1 many TGTGCCAGCACGACTAGCGGGCAAGAGACCCAGTACTTC CASTTSGQETQYF
. TRBJ1-3 TRBV20-1 . TGCAGTGCTCCCGGACAGTCCAACTCTGGAAACACCATATATTTT CSAPGQSNSGNTIYF
. TRBJ1-2 TRBV20-1 once TGCAGTGCCAGAGAGGGAGGATTCAATGGCTACACCTTC CSAREGGFNGYTF
. TRBJ1-1 TRBV21-1 . TGTGCCAGCAGCAAGGGTTGGAAGGGGCAAACTGAAGCTTTCTTT CASSKGWKGQTEAFF